Ten or more counts support the clone carrying this TCR beta chain. Antigen unknown. CDR3 length equals 13 residues. CDR1 is DFQATT, CDR2 SNEGSKA, per germline (reference sequence). Trimming took 0 bases from V and 2 from J, leaving 6 bases between them. This sample was taken from a study of CD8 T cells in ankylosing spondylitis. Overall study results and limits: Blood of patients with ankylosing spondylitis appeared to be characterized by a TCR beta motif of fewer than 10 highly homologous variants. A CD8+ phenotype characterized the disease-linked clones, which were relatively rare in peripheral blood.

TCRdb used MiXCR to reprocess the 5' RACE reads, holding one entry per CDR3 protein. The sample consists of 450,000 to 550,000 distinct CDR3 sequences, about 5.7% of them appearing once. The source of this sequence is a male donor with ankylosing spondylitis. The sample consisted of blood, either unsorted or a sorted T cell fraction (not recorded which). The V call is TRBV20-1, the J call TRBJ2-3; D gene unclear. CDR3 nucleotides: TGCAGTGCTAGAGATTGGCCCACAGATACGCAGTATTTT. It is translated as CSARDWPTDTQYF.